This passage covers 24 T cell receptor beta chains from one sample sequenced in a study of fetal regulatory T cell absence and autoimmunity. Assay used: immunoSEQ multiplex PCR; TCRdb lists only in-frame clones, some missing. The sample shows about 46,000 clones, about four fifths of them seen only once. Sequencing input: cord blood. The receptors come from a newborn boy with IPEX syndrome.

V is TRBV5-1 and J is TRBJ2-7; TRBD2 matches at 13 bases. V dropped 4 bases and J dropped 4; count of bases not matched to a gene: 5. Germline assignment: CDR1 SGHRS and CDR2 YFSETQ. The CDR3 covers 15 residues. CDR3 amino acids: CASSPGLAGWYEQYF. CDR3 DNA: TGCGCCAGCAGCCCGGGACTAGCGGGGTGGTACGAGCAGTACTTC.

The genes are TRBV5-1 and TRBJ2-5; possible D gene TRBD1, 5 bases. The germline gives CDR1 SGHRS, CDR2 YFSETQ. The CDR3 covers 14 residues. Trimming pared 0 bases from V and 0 bases from J, leaving 6 bases between. The DNA of the CDR3 is TGCGCCAGCAGCTTGGGACAGTACCAAGAGACCCAGTACTTC. Translated, it gives CASSLGQYQETQYF.

V and J are TRBV30 and TRBJ1-5; TRBD1 matches at 8 bases. Germline V gene lookup returns CDR1 GTSNPN and CDR2 SVGIG (reference sequence). This CDR3 is built from 14 residues. With V trimmed by 3 bases and J by 4 bases, 5 bases remained unmatched. The CDR3 coding sequence is TGTGCCTGGAGCCGCGACAGGGGAAATCAGCCCCAGCATTTT. Residues: CAWSRDRGNQPQHF.

This CDR3 is CASSPLKNTEAFF. CDR3 nucleotides: TGTGCCAGCAGTCCCCTAAAGAACACTGAAGCTTTCTTT. The V gene is TRBV27, the J gene TRBJ1-1; unclear D gene. Trimming shortened V by 5 bases and J by 1 base, and 8 bases separated the two germline ends. The CDR3 runs to 13 residues. Germline V gene sequence: CDR1 MNHEY, CDR2 SMNVEV (reference sequence).

This clone was seen only once. In nucleotides, the CDR3 is TGCGCCAGCAGTGAAGGGGTCAGAACCCAACATTTAGCCAAAAACATTCAGTACTTC. The encoded protein is CASSEGVRTQHLAKNIQYF. This chain links TRBV10-1 with TRBJ2-4; TRBD1 might be the D (5 bases). The CDR3 has 19 amino acids. The V gene lost 3 bases and the J gene lost 0 bases, with 21 bases spanning the gap. In germline, CDR1 is WNHNN, CDR2 SYGVQD (reference sequence).

V usage is TRBV27 and J usage is TRBJ1-4; 11 positions agree with TRBD1. Germline V gene data show CDR1 as MNHEY and CDR2 as SMNVEV (reference sequence). The CDR3 contains 15 residues. The J segment lost 7 bases and the V segment lost 5 bases, leaving 6 bases of the junction unmatched. The CDR3 sequence is CASSIRTGGGEKLFF. The CDR3 DNA reads TGTGCCAGCAGTATACGGACAGGGGGCGGTGAAAAACTGTTTTTT.

This clone has just one count. The rearrangement links TRBV7-2 to TRBJ2-7, with no clear D. This CDR3 contains 13 residues. CDR1 is SGHTA and CDR2 is FQGNSA in the germline V gene. V was pared by 6 bases and J by 0 bases, with 9 bases between. CDR3 coding DNA: TGTGCCAGCAGTACCAAGGGCTCCTACGAGCAGTACTTC. It yields the protein CASSTKGSYEQYF.

V gene TRBV27 combines with J gene TRBJ2-1; possibly TRBD1 for D (5 bases). With 8 bases removed from V and 6 bases from J, the gap between germline ends came to 8 bases. The CDR3 sequence is 11 residues long. Per germline, CDR1 MNHEY and CDR2 SMNVEV (reference sequence). The CDR3 here is CASADTNEQFF. The CDR3 region has the DNA TGTGCCAGCGCGGACACCAATGAGCAGTTCTTC.

For this clone: Other DNA sequences in this specimen translate into the identical CDR3. The chain employs TRBV6-5 and TRBJ1-6; D is uncertain. V was shortened by 0 bases and J by 7 bases, with 4 bases between the two germline ends. Germline-derived CDR1 and CDR2 are MNHEY and SVGAGI. The CDR3 has 13 residues. CDR3 sequence: CASSYSGNSPLHF. The CDR3 bases are TGTGCCAGCAGTTACTCGGGGAATTCACCCCTCCACTTT.

This chain connects TRBV10-3 to TRBJ2-1, with TRBD1 identical over 9 bases. The junction had 6 bases not matched to a gene; V was cut back by 5 bases and J by 1 base. This CDR3 is built from 16 residues. Germline loops: CDR1 ENHRY, CDR2 SYGVKD. The CDR3 region has the DNA TGTGCCATCAGTTTTTCCGGACAGGGGTCCTACAATGAGCAGTTCTTC. Its protein is CAISFSGQGSYNEQFF.

The chain links TRBV6-6 to TRBJ1-1, with D possibly matching TRBD1 (5 bases). Germline V gene data show CDR1 as MNHNY and CDR2 as SVGAGI (reference sequence). Between the trimmed V and J ends, which lost 6 bases and 10 bases, there was a span of 18 bases. There are 13 residues in the CDR3. The CDR3 protein is CASSPLEGTVAFF. The CDR3 DNA reads TGTGCCAGCAGCCCCCTTGAGGGGACGGTAGCTTTCTTT.

The rearrangement links TRBV5-6 to TRBJ2-2, with 7 bases identical to TRBD1. The ends lost 4 bases at V and 1 base at J; junction bases unmatched: 7. This CDR3 is 16 amino acids long. CDR1 and CDR2 (germline): SGHDT, YYEEEE. The CDR3 nucleotides read TGTGCCAGCAGCCCCCTGACAGGGATGAACACCGGGGAGCTGTTTTTT. It is translated as CASSPLTGMNTGELFF. The whole variable domain, filled in from reference TRBV5-6 and TRBJ2-2, reads DAGVTQSPTHLIKTRGQQVTLRCSPKSGHDTVSWYQQALGQGPQFIFQYYEEEERQRGNFPDRFSGHQFPNYSSELNVNALLLGDSALYLCASSPLTGMNTGELFFGEGSRLTVL.

This chain joins TRBV30 and TRBJ2-2; 13 nucleotides line up with TRBD2. The CDR3 contains 13 residues. Germline CDR1 and CDR2: GTSNPN and SVGIG (reference sequence). The CDR3 coding sequence is TGTGCTTCCGGACTAGCGGGAGCTGGGGAGCTGTTTTTT. It is translated as CASGLAGAGELFF.

The chain couples TRBV5-1 to TRBJ2-3; 9 nucleotides match TRBD1. Trimming cost V 4 bases and J 4 bases; bases outside gene matches: 10. The CDR3 runs to 16 residues. Germline V gene lookup returns CDR1 SGHRS and CDR2 YFSETQ. CDR3 DNA: TGCGCCAGCAGCCCGTACGGGGGACAGGGCCCAGATACGCAGTATTTT. Translated, it gives CASSPYGGQGPDTQYF.

The V and J genes are TRBV6-6 and TRBJ2-7; D assignment may be TRBD1 or TRBD2 (5 bases each). The length of the CDR3 is 14 residues. Germline lookup yields CDR1 MNHNY and CDR2 SVGAGI (reference sequence). The V end was cut by 6 bases, the J end by 5 bases, with 17 bases between. The CDR3 DNA follows: TGTGCCAGCAGCGTCCCGGGACGGGGAAACGAGCAGTACTTC. Protein sequence: CASSVPGRGNEQYF.

The chain employs TRBV18 and TRBJ2-7, with TRBD2 identical over 8 bases. J was trimmed by 0 bases and V by 6 bases; bases with no gene match: 7. The CDR3 extends over 15 amino acids. Germline CDR1 is KGHSH and CDR2 is LQKENI. CDR3 DNA: TGTGCCAGCTCCCCAGTTGCGGGAGGCTCCTACGAGCAGTACTTC. It yields the protein CASSPVAGGSYEQYF.

This chain links TRBV27 with TRBJ2-7; the match to TRBD1 covers 7 bases. CDR3 length: 14 amino acids. V lost 0 bases and J lost 3; bases outside the gene matches: 2. Germline CDR1 is MNHEY and CDR2 is SMNVEV (reference sequence). The CDR3 DNA reads as TGTGCCAGCAGTTTATCCCGACAGGGCTACGAGCAGTACTTC. As protein: CASSLSRQGYEQYF.

The rearrangement links TRBV11-3 to TRBJ2-7, with 11 bases lining up with TRBD1. Unmatched junction bases numbered 10, after V lost 1 base and J lost 2 bases. There are 18 residues in the CDR3. CDR1 SGHNT and CDR2 YENEEA come from the germline V gene. CDR3 sequence: CASSLVALGQGVPYEQYF. The CDR3 bases are TGTGCCAGCAGCTTAGTGGCACTGGGACAGGGGGTCCCCTACGAGCAGTACTTC.

This sequence joins TRBV4-1 and TRBJ1-1, with D possibly matching TRBD1 (5 bases). The CDR3 contains 13 residues. Germline CDR1 MGHRA, CDR2 YSYEKL. V was trimmed by 4 bases and J by 7 bases, leaving 13 bases between them. The CDR3 coding sequence is TGCGCCAGCAGCCTTCTGGGGGTCGGTGAAGCTTTCTTT. Amino acids: CASSLLGVGEAFF.

V usage is TRBV10-2 and J usage is TRBJ2-3, with 7 bases identical to TRBD2. J lost 1 base, V lost 1 base, and 2 bases had no gene match. Germline CDR1 is WSHSY and CDR2 is SAAADI. This CDR3 spans 15 amino acids. The CDR3 loop is CASSEYLAGTDTQYF. CDR3 nucleotides: TGCGCCAGCAGTGAGTATCTAGCGGGCACAGATACGCAGTATTTT.

The genes are TRBV19 and TRBJ1-2; 7 nucleotides agree with TRBD1. V was clipped by 1 base and J by 1 base; unmatched bases: 3. Germline V gives CDR1 LNHDA, CDR2 SQIVND (reference sequence). The CDR3 extends over 15 amino acids. The CDR3 is CASSIGQGGNYGYTF. The DNA for the CDR3 is TGTGCCAGTAGTATAGGACAGGGCGGTAACTATGGCTACACCTTC. Full variable domain (remainder filled in from reference TRBV19 and TRBJ1-2): DGGITQSPKYLFRKEGQNVTLSCEQNLNHDAMYWYRQDPGQGLRLIYYSQIVNDFQKGDIAEGYSVSREKKESFPLTVTSAQKNPTAFYLCASSIGQGGNYGYTFGSGTRLTVV.

This clone is a singleton in its sample. The gene calls are TRBV4-1 and TRBJ2-5; 8 nucleotides match TRBD2. Trimming cost V 2 bases and J 4 bases; bases outside gene matches: 6. CDR1 is MGHRA and CDR2 is YSYEKL in the germline V gene. The CDR3 spans 15 residues. Written as DNA, the CDR3 is TGCGCCAGCAGCCAATATACGGGAGGGACAGAGACCCAGTACTTC. Encoded protein: CASSQYTGGTETQYF.

The V call is TRBV11-2, the J call TRBJ2-2; 12 bases fit TRBD2. J gave up 6 bases and V 1 base, and 3 bases lay outside the gene matches. The CDR3 is 16 amino acids. Per germline, CDR1 SGHAT and CDR2 FQNNGV. The CDR3 bases are TGTGCCAGCAGCTTAGTGGCTAGCGGGGGGGCCGGGGAGCTGTTTTTT. It translates to CASSLVASGGAGELFF.

The chain recombines TRBV19 with TRBJ1-2, with 8 positions matching TRBD1. The V and J ends lost 5 bases and 0 bases, in that order; junction bases with no gene match: 5. Germline CDR1 is LNHDA and CDR2 is SQIVND (reference sequence). The CDR3 sequence is 15 residues long. The CDR3 DNA sequence: TGTGCCAGTAGTCGGCTGACAGGGGCTAACTATGGCTACACCTTC. This encodes CASSRLTGANYGYTF.